The rows below give T cell receptor beta chains drawn from one sample of a study of CD8+CD57+ T cells in acquired aplastic anemia. TCRdb independently ran MiXCR on the reads; one entry per CDR3 protein. The sample carries 150,000 to 200,000 distinct CDR3 sequences, 40% to 50% recorded once. Sequenced: sorted CD4+, CD8+, or CD8+CD57+ T cells (not recorded which) from PBMCs. The receptors were gathered from a human donor with aplastic anemia. Each CDR3 is given with its conserved first and last residue. The order of the fields is J gene, clone size, D gene, V gene, CDR3 protein, CDR3 DNA. The D gene is left open where the match is weak. Clone size, where shown, is once, few, many, or a class for clones that have expanded.

>TRBJ2-7|NA|NA|TRBV6-4
CASSGDGYYEQYF
TGTGCCAGCAGTGGGGACGGCTACTACGAGCAGTACTTC
>TRBJ2-1|few|TRBD1|TRBV6-1
CASRTGNGDNEQFF
TGTGCCAGCAGGACAGGGAACGGGGACAATGAGCAGTTCTTC
>TRBJ2-7|many|NA|TRBV12-3/TRBV12-4
CASSWVDSYEQYF
TGTGCCAGCAGTTGGGTGGACAGCTACGAGCAGTACTTC
>TRBJ2-5|many|NA|TRBV10-2
CASRGPQETQYF
TGCGCCAGCAGAGGGCCTCAAGAGACCCAGTACTTC
>TRBJ2-6|NA|NA|TRBV20-1
CSANVLTF
TGCAGTGCCAACGTCCTGACTTTC
>TRBJ2-3|NA|TRBD2|TRBV20-1
CSAEGLAASTDTQYF
TGCAGTGCTGAGGGACTAGCGGCATCCACAGATACGCAGTATTTT
>TRBJ2-7|NA|NA|TRBV5-1
CASSLDGGRTYEQYF
TGCGCCAGCAGCTTGGATGGGGGGCGGACCTACGAGCAGTACTTC
>TRBJ1-1|NA|TRBD1|TRBV9
CASSPQTGEGTEAFF
TGTGCCAGCAGCCCACAGACAGGGGAGGGGACTGAAGCTTTCTTT
>TRBJ2-1|NA|NA|TRBV11-3
CASSLDLGERFF
TGTGCCAGCAGCTTAGACCTGGGTGAGCGGTTCTTC
>TRBJ1-2|few|TRBD1|TRBV9
CASSPGGGDYGYTF
TGTGCCAGCAGCCCCGGAGGGGGCGACTATGGCTACACCTTC